This passage covers 32 T cell receptor beta chains from one sample sequenced in a study of identical twins. MiXCR, applied by TCRdb to the 5' RACE reads, yields one record per CDR3 protein. The sample includes around 1.7 million distinct CDR3 sequences, less than 35% of them seen just once. Specimen: cord blood. The receptor source for this set is a newborn girl in good health.

The rearrangement links TRBV4-2 to TRBJ2-5; 13 bases agree with TRBD2. The CDR3 extends over 17 amino acids. Looked up from germline, CDR1 is LGHNA and CDR2 is YNFKEQ. V trimming: 0 bases; J trimming: 5 bases; junction bases outside the gene matches: 6. The CDR3, as DNA: TGTGCCAGCAGCCAAGAAGGACTAGCGGGGGCCGGGGAGACCCAGTACTTC. This translates into CASSQEGLAGAGETQYF.

This clonotype came up a few times. The chain employs TRBV25-1 and TRBJ1-2, with D uncertain. Germline CDR1 MGHDK, CDR2 SYGVNS. With 7 bases removed from V and 6 bases from J, the gap between germline ends came to 9 bases. This CDR3 comprises 11 residues. This chain's CDR3 is CASKAGNGYTF. CDR3 DNA: TGTGCCAGCAAGGCAGGAAATGGCTACACCTTC.

This clonotype was seen a handful of times. The chain has TRBV25-1 and TRBJ1-1; perhaps TRBD1 as D (5 bases). CDR1 and CDR2 (germline): MGHDK, SYGVNS. This CDR3 is built from 15 residues. Deletions cut 2 bases from V and 3 bases from J, with 13 bases between. This CDR3 reads CASSEGARVDTEAFF. The CDR3 DNA reads TGTGCCAGCAGTGAAGGGGCCAGGGTTGACACTGAAGCTTTCTTT. Variable domain in full (rest from reference TRBV25-1 and TRBJ1-1): EADIYQTPRYLVIGTGKKITLECSQTMGHDKMYWYQQDPGMELHLIHYSYGVNSTEKGDLSSESTVSRIRTEHFPLTLESARPSHTSQYLCASSEGARVDTEAFFGQGTRLTVV.

V gene TRBV5-1 combines with J gene TRBJ2-1; TRBD2 agrees at 12 bases. The CDR3 contains 17 residues. The J segment lost 5 bases and the V segment lost 3 bases, leaving 9 bases of the junction unmatched. Per germline, CDR1 SGHRS and CDR2 YFSETQ. The CDR3, as DNA: TGCGCCAGCAGCTCCCGGACTAGCGGGGCGCTAAACAATGAGCAGTTCTTC. This translates into CASSSRTSGALNNEQFF.

The chain is built from TRBV2 and TRBJ1-1; 8 nucleotides line up with TRBD1. The CDR3 has 14 residues. CDR1 is SNHLY and CDR2 is FYNNEI in the germline V gene. Trimming removed 7 bases from V and 3 bases from J; junction bases left unmatched: 7. CDR3 sequence reads: CASIMDRVDTEAFF. CDR3 DNA sequence: TGTGCCAGCATTATGGACAGGGTGGACACTGAAGCTTTCTTT.

In its sample, this clonotype was seen a few times. This chain connects TRBV5-1 to TRBJ2-3; D uncertain. Trimming pared 5 bases from V and 2 bases from J, leaving 15 bases between. The CDR3 is 15 amino acids. Germline V gene data show CDR1 as SGHRS and CDR2 as YFSETQ. This CDR3 reads CASRVRPQDTDTQYF. The CDR3 nucleotides read TGCGCCAGCAGGGTCCGACCCCAGGACACAGATACGCAGTATTTT. Variable domain in full (rest from reference TRBV5-1 and TRBJ2-3): KAGVTQTPRYLIKTRGQQVTLSCSPISGHRSVSWYQQTPGQGLQFLFEYFSETQRNKGNFPGRFSGRQFSNSRSEMNVSTLELGDSALYLCASRVRPQDTDTQYFGPGTRLTVL.

The chain is built from TRBV12-3 or TRBV12-4 and TRBJ1-3; D is uncertain. V lost 2 bases and J 4 bases, leaving 9 bases between the germline ends. The CDR3 consists of 14 residues. CDR3 protein: CASSLILVGNTIYF. CDR3 nucleotide sequence: TGTGCCAGCAGTTTAATACTCGTCGGAAACACCATATATTTT.

This clonotype was counted a few times. The J gene is TRBJ1-4, the V gene TRBV5-1; 8 bases fit TRBD1. The CDR3 is 17 residues long. The junction had 8 bases not matched to a gene; V was cut back by 4 bases and J by 0 bases. CDR1 is SGHRS, CDR2 YFSETQ, per germline. The CDR3 DNA sequence: TGCGCCAGCAGCGGGACAGGATCCTTTGCAACTAATGAAAAACTGTTTTTT. Translation gives CASSGTGSFATNEKLFF. Full variable domain (remainder filled in from reference TRBV5-1 and TRBJ1-4): KAGVTQTPRYLIKTRGQQVTLSCSPISGHRSVSWYQQTPGQGLQFLFEYFSETQRNKGNFPGRFSGRQFSNSRSEMNVSTLELGDSALYLCASSGTGSFATNEKLFFGSGTQLSVL.

This clonotype came up a few times. The J gene is TRBJ2-4, the V gene TRBV27, with 9 bases that match TRBD2. J was trimmed by 7 bases and V by 6 bases; bases with no gene match: 7. CDR3 length: 14 residues. Germline assignment: CDR1 MNHEY and CDR2 SMNVEV (reference sequence). The CDR3 region has the DNA TGTGCCAGCAGGGGTTTGGCGGGAGGGAACATTCAGTACTTC. The encoded protein is CASRGLAGGNIQYF.

V is TRBV14 and J is TRBJ2-5, with TRBD2 matching 7 bases. CDR1 SGHDN and CDR2 FVKESK come from the germline V gene. V was clipped by 4 bases and J by 11 bases; unmatched bases: 10. The CDR3 covers 13 residues. The CDR3 coding sequence is TGTGCCAGCAGCCGAGCGGGATACAGTGAGCAGTACTTC. The encoded protein is CASSRAGYSEQYF.

V usage is TRBV20-1 and J usage is TRBJ2-1, with 9 bases matching TRBD2. Germline values: CDR1 DFQATT, CDR2 SNEGSKA (reference sequence). V lost 3 bases, J lost 4 bases, and 4 bases stayed unmatched. This CDR3 has 14 residues. CDR3 loop: CSASTAGGYNEQFF. The CDR3 nucleotides are TGCAGTGCTAGCACAGCGGGGGGATACAATGAGCAGTTCTTC.

This clonotype has a handful of counts. In DNA form, the CDR3 reads TGCAGTGCTAGAGGCCCCTTCCTAGCGTCTTCTTACGAGCAGTACTTC. Residues: CSARGPFLASSYEQYF. This chain joins TRBV20-1 and TRBJ2-4, with D perhaps matching TRBD2 (6 bases). The J call may be in error: the DNA end matches TRBJ2-7 better. Germline V gives CDR1 DFQATT, CDR2 SNEGSKA (reference sequence). The CDR3 covers 16 residues.

V usage is TRBV27 and J usage is TRBJ2-7; 12 bases are shared with TRBD2. V lost 5 bases and J lost 6; bases outside the gene matches: 8. The germline V gene has CDR1 MNHEY and CDR2 SMNVEV (reference sequence). The CDR3 is 15 amino acids. This CDR3 is CASSPSLAGGSEQYF. The CDR3 nucleotides are TGTGCCAGCAGTCCTTCCCTAGCGGGGGGGAGCGAGCAGTACTTC.

This clonotype was counted many times. This chain connects TRBV25-1 to TRBJ1-1; unclear D gene. Germline values: CDR1 MGHDK, CDR2 SYGVNS. The ends were cut back, 3 bases at V and 7 bases at J, with 6 bases in the middle. The CDR3 spans 11 residues. CDR3 in DNA: TGTGCCAGCAGTGACAGTTTTGAAGCTTTCTTT. Translating gives CASSDSFEAFF.

V gene TRBV4-2 combines with J gene TRBJ2-5, with D unresolved. Germline V gene lookup returns CDR1 LGHNA and CDR2 YNFKEQ. The CDR3 is made up of 13 amino acids. Trimming took 0 bases from V and 5 from J, leaving 7 bases between them. In DNA, the CDR3 is TGTGCCAGCAGCCAAGACAAACGGGAGACCCAGTACTTC. Translated, it gives CASSQDKRETQYF.

V usage is TRBV6-5 and J usage is TRBJ1-2; 7 nucleotides align to TRBD1. The germline V gene encodes CDR1 MNHEY and CDR2 SVGAGI. V lost 4 bases to trimming and J lost 3 bases; unmatched junction nucleotides: 5. The CDR3 covers 14 residues. The DNA of the CDR3 is TGTGCCAGCAGTTTCAAGGGGGCTGACTATGGCTACACCTTC. Protein sequence: CASSFKGADYGYTF.

This clonotype has a handful of counts. The CDR3 spells CASRRDFPGGEQFF. CDR3 nucleotide sequence: TGCGCCAGCAGGCGGGACTTCCCGGGTGGTGAGCAGTTCTTC. The rearrangement uses TRBV10-2 and TRBJ2-1, with D tentatively TRBD2 (6 bases). This CDR3 region has 14 residues. The germline V and J ends were trimmed by 6 bases and 9 bases, with 18 bases remaining between them. Looked up from germline, CDR1 is WSHSY and CDR2 is SAAADI.

Details on this clonotype: A much larger clone differs by one base, so this may be a read error. The chain is built from TRBV28 and TRBJ2-1; 9 bases are a match to TRBD2. V trimming: 5 bases; J trimming: 13 bases; junction bases outside the gene matches: 15. The CDR3 is 15 residues long. CDR1 is MDHEN and CDR2 is SYDVKM in the germline V gene. In nucleotides, the CDR3 is TGTGCCAGCAGTACCCCGGGACTAGCCAAAAACATTCAGTTCTTC. Translated, it gives CASSTPGLAKNIQFF.

V usage is TRBV5-6 and J usage is TRBJ1-1; D is unresolved. The CDR3 is made up of 13 amino acids. From germline, CDR1 is SGHDT and CDR2 YYEEEE. V was pared by 4 bases and J by 3 bases, with 10 bases between. CDR3 DNA: TGTGCCAGCAGCCTGCCAGACGACACTGAAGCTTTCTTT. Protein: CASSLPDDTEAFF.

The chain uses TRBV6-6 and TRBJ1-1, with D perhaps matching TRBD1 (5 bases). From germline, CDR1 is MNHNY and CDR2 SVGAGI (reference sequence). This CDR3 region has 14 residues. V was trimmed by 3 bases and J by 0 bases, leaving 8 bases between them. The DNA for the CDR3 is TGTGCCAGCAGTTATGGACACCTGAACACTGAAGCTTTCTTT. Amino acid sequence: CASSYGHLNTEAFF.

This clonotype was recorded a few times. The chain joins TRBV6-1 to TRBJ2-3; D may match TRBD1 or TRBD2 (6 bases each). Germline CDR1 MNHNS, CDR2 SASEGT. This CDR3 contains 18 residues. Trimming pared 4 bases from V and 1 base from J, leaving 21 bases between. For the CDR3, the DNA is TGTGCCAGCAGTGCAGACAGGCGCGGGACATTTCGCACAGATACGCAGTATTTT. This translates into CASSADRRGTFRTDTQYF.

The chain joins TRBV6-1 to TRBJ1-5; TRBD1 aligns across 9 bases. There are 14 residues in the CDR3. The germline V gene has CDR1 MNHNS and CDR2 SASEGT. V was pared by 1 base and J by 5 bases, with 0 bases of the junction left unmatched. The CDR3 loop reads CASSEGTGDQPQHF. The DNA of the CDR3 is TGTGCCAGCAGTGAAGGGACAGGGGATCAGCCCCAGCATTTT.

This clonotype was seen at least ten times. CDR3 DNA sequence: TGTGCCAGCAGCCAAGAGGTGTACAGTAACTATGGCTACACCTTC. Translated: CASSQEVYSNYGYTF. The gene calls are TRBV4-2 and TRBJ1-2; D unclear. Trimming removed 0 bases at V and 1 base at J, with 9 bases between. The CDR3 totals 15 residues. Germline V gene data show CDR1 as LGHNA and CDR2 as YNFKEQ.

This clonotype was seen more than once but under ten times. This sequence joins TRBV4-1 and TRBJ2-1, with a weak D call TRBD1 (6 bases). Trimming shortened V by 0 bases and J by 2 bases, and 8 bases separated the two germline ends. The germline V gene encodes CDR1 MGHRA and CDR2 YSYEKL. The CDR3 is made up of 15 amino acids. The CDR3 is CASSQEGATYNEQFF. The CDR3 nucleotides are TGCGCCAGCAGCCAAGAGGGGGCCACCTACAATGAGCAGTTCTTC.

The genes are TRBV20-1 and TRBJ2-3, with 8 positions matching TRBD1. The germline CDR1 and CDR2 sequences are DFQATT and SNEGSKA (reference sequence). CDR3 length: 13 residues. With 8 bases clipped from V and 6 bases from J, the junction kept 10 bases outside the gene matches. The CDR3 protein is CSTGWQGADTQYF. The CDR3 nucleotides are TGCAGTACTGGGTGGCAGGGGGCTGATACGCAGTATTTT.

This clonotype came up a few times. The chain combines TRBV30 with TRBJ2-3; no definite D call. There are 14 residues in the CDR3. V was cut by 3 bases and J by 1 base, with 11 bases left in between. Germline V gene lookup returns CDR1 GTSNPN and CDR2 SVGIG (reference sequence). The CDR3 reads CAWSAEGRTDTQYF. The CDR3 DNA sequence: TGTGCCTGGAGCGCAGAAGGACGCACAGATACGCAGTATTTT.

This clonotype showed up many times. This chain links TRBV5-1 with TRBJ2-1; 8 bases are a match to TRBD2. The V gene end was trimmed by 2 bases and the J gene end by 6 bases; junction bases not matched to a gene: 4. The V gene's germline CDR1 is SGHRS and CDR2 YFSETQ. The CDR3 spans 14 residues. The CDR3 region has the DNA TGCGCCAGCAGCTTCCTAGGGACTAGCAATGAGCAGTTCTTC. As protein: CASSFLGTSNEQFF.

The chain links TRBV10-3 to TRBJ2-7, with 7 bases fitting TRBD2. Germline CDR1 ENHRY, CDR2 SYGVKD. The CDR3 length is 14 residues. V gave up 4 bases and J gave up 2 bases; unmatched junction bases: 5. CDR3 DNA: TGTGCCATCAGTGCACTAGCGCCAGCCTACGAGCAGTACTTC. The encoded protein is CAISALAPAYEQYF.

This clonotype occurred a few times. V and J are TRBV27 and TRBJ2-2, with D unresolved. Germline lookup yields CDR1 MNHEY and CDR2 SMNVEV (reference sequence). Trimming left V 8 bases short and J 4 bases short, with 8 bases between. The CDR3 is made up of 12 amino acids. CDR3: CASSASTGELFF. The CDR3 DNA reads as TGTGCCAGCTCTGCGAGCACCGGGGAGCTGTTTTTT.

The V gene is TRBV6-1, the J gene TRBJ2-5; 10 positions agree with TRBD1. This CDR3 contains 16 residues. V lost 3 bases, J lost 11 bases, and 15 bases stayed unmatched. Germline lookup yields CDR1 MNHNS and CDR2 SASEGT. Here the CDR3 reads CASSDAGTGVTNEQYF. The CDR3 nucleotides are TGTGCCAGCAGTGACGCCGGGACAGGGGTAACCAATGAGCAGTACTTC.

This clonotype has a count of ten or more. The chain joins TRBV29-1 to TRBJ2-7, with 7 bases lining up with TRBD2. V shed 4 bases, J shed 1 base, and the junction held 4 bases outside the gene matches. This CDR3 has 13 amino acids. The germline V gene has CDR1 SQVTM and CDR2 ANQGSEA. CDR3 sequence reads: CSVVLAKSYEQYF. The CDR3 coding sequence is TGCAGCGTTGTACTAGCGAAGTCCTACGAGCAGTACTTC.

Only a few counts were recorded for this clonotype. The V and J genes are TRBV5-6 and TRBJ1-2; D uncertain. This CDR3 region has 14 residues. V was clipped by 1 base and J by 4 bases, with 11 bases between them. Germline V CDR1 and CDR2: SGHDT, YYEEEE. In DNA, the CDR3 is TGTGCCAGCAGCTTGACGTCGTCAGGCTATGGCTACACCTTC. Its protein is CASSLTSSGYGYTF.